The 21 T cell receptor beta chains listed next were all sequenced from one sample in a study of regulatory dendritic cells for organ transplantation. Here immunoSEQ multiplex PCR was the method, and the copy in TCRdb shows in-frame clones only, minus some. The sample shows almost 35,000 clones, roughly nine tenths of them seen only once. Sample: naive CD4+ T cells from blood. Regarding subset: CD45RA+ naive T cells. All receptors derive from a human donor in good health.

The V call is TRBV5-1, the J call TRBJ2-7; D possibly corresponds to TRBD1 (5 bases). Trimming shortened V by 6 bases and J by 5 bases, and 18 bases separated the two germline ends. CDR3 length: 14 amino acids. Germline V lookup: CDR1 SGHRS, CDR2 YFSETQ. CDR3 region: CASTQGSSSDEQYF. CDR3 in DNA: TGCGCCAGCACCCAGGGATCCTCCTCTGACGAGCAGTACTTC.

The chain recombines TRBV27 with TRBJ1-2; TRBD1 agrees at 7 bases. Trimming at V came to 6 bases and at J to 4 bases, leaving 14 bases not matched to a gene. The germline CDR1 and CDR2 sequences are MNHEY and SMNVEV (reference sequence). CDR3 length: 16 amino acids. In nucleotides, the CDR3 is TGTGCCAGCAGCCTGGGACAGCCCCTACCTCTCTATGGCTACACCTTC. Amino acid sequence: CASSLGQPLPLYGYTF.

V usage is TRBV6-5 and J usage is TRBJ1-4; D unresolved. The CDR3 has 14 amino acids. Trimming removed 6 bases from V and 4 bases from J, with 12 bases in between. The germline gives CDR1 MNHEY, CDR2 SVGAGI. CDR3 sequence reads: CASSPGSLNEKLFF. CDR3 DNA sequence: TGTGCCAGCAGCCCGGGGAGCCTTAATGAAAAACTGTTTTTT.

DNA for the CDR3: TGCAGCGTTCTCATCGACCTCTCTGGAAACACCATATATTTT. Protein product: CSVLIDLSGNTIYF. The chain is built from TRBV29-1 and TRBJ1-3, with D uncertain. Germline V gene sequence: CDR1 SQVTM, CDR2 ANQGSEA. Trimming removed 5 bases at V and 0 bases at J, with 11 bases between. There are 14 residues in the CDR3.

V is TRBV6-6 and J is TRBJ2-1; TRBD2 aligns across 8 bases. Germline V gene lookup returns CDR1 MNHNY and CDR2 SVGAGI (reference sequence). The CDR3 length is 14 residues. V lost 1 base to trimming and J lost 15 bases; unmatched junction nucleotides: 11. The CDR3 DNA is TGTGCCAGCAGTTACTTGAGTTCGAGCGGGAGTATGTTCTTC. The encoded protein is CASSYLSSSGSMFF.

In DNA, the CDR3 is TGTGCCAGCAGTTTATCGATTCGGGTATACTACACTGAAGCTTTCTTT. Translating it yields CASSLSIRVYYTEAFF. This sequence joins TRBV27 and TRBJ1-1, with D unresolved. CDR1 MNHEY and CDR2 SMNVEV come from the germline V gene (reference sequence). V lost 0 bases, J lost 3 bases, and 14 bases lay in between. This CDR3 is built from 16 residues.

The chain carries TRBV18 and TRBJ2-7; the D gene is possibly TRBD2 (6 bases). This CDR3 is 14 amino acids long. CDR1 and CDR2 (germline): KGHSH, LQKENI. The germline V and J ends were trimmed by 5 bases and 0 bases, with 11 bases remaining between them. CDR3 sequence (DNA): TGTGCCAGCTCAGGACGGGGGAACTCCTACGAGCAGTACTTC. Residues: CASSGRGNSYEQYF.

This chain uses TRBV5-5 with TRBJ1-5; the D gene is possibly TRBD1 (6 bases). In germline, CDR1 is SGHKS, CDR2 YYEKEE (reference sequence). The CDR3 runs to 15 residues. V lost 0 bases, J lost 4 bases, and 11 bases lay in between. The DNA of the CDR3 is TGTGCCAGCAGCTTGGGACAGGCTGCAAATCAGCCCCAGCATTTT. Its translation: CASSLGQAANQPQHF.

The genes are TRBV11-2 and TRBJ2-5, with D possibly being TRBD1 (6 bases). This CDR3 contains 17 residues. The ends were cut back, 2 bases at V and 2 bases at J, with 18 bases in the middle. Germline lookup yields CDR1 SGHAT and CDR2 FQNNGV. The CDR3 DNA reads TGTGCCAGCAGCTTAAGATTGCGGACAGCCCTTCAAGAGACCCAGTACTTC. The encoded protein is CASSLRLRTALQETQYF. The full variable domain, in which reference TRBV11-2 and TRBJ2-5 provide the parts outside the CDR3, is EAGVAQSPRYKIIEKRQSVAFWCNPISGHATLYWYQQILGQGPKLLIQFQNNGVVDDSQLPKDRFSAERLKGVDSTLKIQPAKLEDSAVYLCASSLRLRTALQETQYFGPGTRLLVL.

This sequence joins TRBV6-1 and TRBJ2-6; a possible D gene is TRBD2 (6 bases). The CDR3 extends over 18 amino acids. Per the germline V gene, CDR1 is MNHNS and CDR2 is SASEGT. V was cut by 3 bases and J by 0 bases, with 15 bases left in between. The CDR3 nucleotides are TGTGCCAGCAGTGACTTGCGGGGAAGGAACTCTGGGGCCAACGTCCTGACTTTC. This codes for CASSDLRGRNSGANVLTF.

This clone was seen only once. V gene TRBV18 combines with J gene TRBJ1-1; maybe TRBD1 (6 bases). The CDR3 has 13 residues. Looked up from germline, CDR1 is KGHSH and CDR2 is LQKENI. V was cut by 3 bases and J by 4 bases, with 9 bases left in between. In DNA, the CDR3 is TGTGCCAGCTCACCGCAGGGGCCCACTGAAGCTTTCTTT. Translation gives CASSPQGPTEAFF.

This sequence joins TRBV18 and TRBJ1-1, with 9 bases aligning to TRBD1. The CDR3 has 16 residues. After removal of 1 base from V and 11 bases from J, the junction contained 14 bases not matched to a gene. Germline loops: CDR1 KGHSH, CDR2 LQKENI. CDR3 sequence reads: CASSPLAGTGNRDAFF. CDR3 nucleotide sequence: TGTGCCAGCTCACCACTCGCCGGGACAGGGAACCGGGATGCTTTCTTT.

The V gene is TRBV30, the J gene TRBJ1-2; D is ambiguous. The CDR3 totals 12 residues. Germline CDR1 reads GTSNPN; CDR2 reads SVGIG (reference sequence). Between the trimmed V and J ends, which lost 3 bases and 2 bases, there was a span of 7 bases. Here the CDR3 DNA reads TGTGCCTGGAGCCCCGGGAACTATGGCTACACCTTC. Its protein is CAWSPGNYGYTF.

The chain recombines TRBV5-1 with TRBJ2-3; 14 bases match TRBD2. V was clipped by 7 bases and J by 0 bases; unmatched bases: 16. Germline assignment: CDR1 SGHRS and CDR2 YFSETQ. This CDR3 has 20 amino acids. The CDR3 region has the DNA TGCGCCAGCGCTGATCAGGGTCCGGGACTAGCGGGAGCGAGCACAGATACGCAGTATTTT. Protein: CASADQGPGLAGASTDTQYF.

V usage is TRBV6-1 and J usage is TRBJ1-4, with D hard to call. V was clipped by 2 bases and J by 10 bases, with 11 bases between them. Germline V gene sequence: CDR1 MNHNS, CDR2 SASEGT. The CDR3 loop spans 13 amino acids. Here the CDR3 DNA reads TGTGCCAGCAGTGAACGCGGGATAGGAAAACTGTTTTTT. Translation gives CASSERGIGKLFF.

The rearrangement uses TRBV7-3 and TRBJ1-1, with D unclear. Germline CDR1 reads SGHTA; CDR2 reads FQGTGA. CDR3 length: 13 amino acids. Trimming removed 2 bases from V and 1 base from J, with 5 bases in between. For the CDR3, the DNA is TGTGCCAGCAGCTTATTTCCGAACACTGAAGCTTTCTTT. Its translation: CASSLFPNTEAFF.

This clone was counted a single time. In nucleotides, the CDR3 is TGTGCCAGCAGCTTAGGGGTGTGGACTGAAGCTTTCTTT. Amino acid sequence: CASSLGVWTEAFF. The chain couples TRBV7-9 to TRBJ1-1; no clear D. CDR3 size: 13 residues. From germline, CDR1 is SEHNR and CDR2 FQNEAQ (reference sequence). V lost 1 base and J lost 5, with 8 bases in between.

The chain is built from TRBV4-1 and TRBJ2-7, with D tentatively TRBD2 (6 bases). Between the trimmed V and J ends, which lost 4 bases and 6 bases, there was a span of 19 bases. CDR3 length: 15 residues. Germline V gives CDR1 MGHRA, CDR2 YSYEKL. CDR3: CASSPPTRPLAEQYF. CDR3 DNA sequence: TGCGCCAGCAGCCCCCCGACTAGACCCCTAGCCGAGCAGTACTTC.

The chain carries TRBV19 and TRBJ1-1; D not certain. The V gene's germline CDR1 is LNHDA and CDR2 SQIVND (reference sequence). This CDR3 has 14 amino acids. V lost 5 bases and J 1 base, leaving 11 bases between the germline ends. CDR3 DNA: TGTGCCAGTAGTCCGGTTAGCCAGAACACTGAAGCTTTCTTT. Translated: CASSPVSQNTEAFF.

This clone showed up just once. This rearrangement joins TRBV9 to TRBJ2-7; D may be TRBD1 or TRBD2 (5 bases each). The CDR3 runs 12 residues. Between the trimmed V and J ends, which lost 4 bases and 3 bases, there was a span of 8 bases. CDR1 is SGDLS, CDR2 YYNGEE, per germline. The DNA for the CDR3 is TGTGCCAGCAGCCGGGACCTCTACGAGCAGTACTTC. Protein sequence: CASSRDLYEQYF. The full variable domain, in which reference TRBV9 and TRBJ2-7 provide the parts outside the CDR3, is DSGVTQTPKHLITATGQRVTLRCSPRSGDLSVYWYQQSLDQGLQFLIQYYNGEERAKGNILERFSAQQFPDLHSELNLSSLELGDSALYFCASSRDLYEQYFGPGTRLTVT.

This clone has only one observation. The chain has TRBV2 and TRBJ2-3, with D perhaps TRBD2 (6 bases). CDR3 length equals 16 residues. V lost 6 bases and J 2 bases, leaving 18 bases between the germline ends. The germline V gene has CDR1 SNHLY and CDR2 FYNNEI. The CDR3 nucleotides are TGTGCCAGCAGCGAGACGGGACTTAGAACCACAGATACGCAGTATTTT. This translates into CASSETGLRTTDTQYF. Variable domain in full (rest from reference TRBV2 and TRBJ2-3): EPEVTQTPSHQVTQMGQEVILRCVPISNHLYFYWYRQILGQKVEFLVSFYNNEISEKSEIFDDQFSVERPDGSNFTLKIRSTKLEDSAMYFCASSETGLRTTDTQYFGPGTRLTVL.